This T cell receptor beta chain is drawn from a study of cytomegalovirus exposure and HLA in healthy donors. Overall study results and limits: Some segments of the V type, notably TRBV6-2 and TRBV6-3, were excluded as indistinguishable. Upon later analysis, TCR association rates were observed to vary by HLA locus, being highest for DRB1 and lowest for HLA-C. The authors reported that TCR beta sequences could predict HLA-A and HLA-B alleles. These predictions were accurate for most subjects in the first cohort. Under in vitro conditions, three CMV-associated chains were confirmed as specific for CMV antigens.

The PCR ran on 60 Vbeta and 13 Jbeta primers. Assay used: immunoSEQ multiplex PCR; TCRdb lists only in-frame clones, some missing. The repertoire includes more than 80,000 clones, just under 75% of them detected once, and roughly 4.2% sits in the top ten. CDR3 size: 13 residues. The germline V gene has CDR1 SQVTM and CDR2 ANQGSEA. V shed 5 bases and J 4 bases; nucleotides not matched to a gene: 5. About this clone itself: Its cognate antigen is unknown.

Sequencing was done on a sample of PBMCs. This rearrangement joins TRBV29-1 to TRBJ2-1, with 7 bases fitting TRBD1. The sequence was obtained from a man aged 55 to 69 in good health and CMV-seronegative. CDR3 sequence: CSVNDRAYNEQFF. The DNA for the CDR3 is TGCAGCGTTAACGACAGGGCTTACAATGAGCAGTTCTTC.